This entry lists 20 T cell receptor beta chains sequenced from one sample in a study of cytomegalovirus exposure and HLA in healthy donors (dated by TCRdb to the late 2010s). The library relied on the immunoSEQ multiplex PCR assay. For the multiplex PCR, a mixture combining 60 forward primers for TCR Vbeta segments and 13 reverse primers for TCR Jbeta segments was used. TCRdb provides this immuneACCESS table in a form limited to in-frame rearrangements. Some clones are lacking; in checked studies, under half of them reflect an unresolved V gene, and why the rest are absent is not known. This sample holds about 89,000 clones; roughly nine tenths were observed only once. The ten largest clones capture over 8.5% of the sample. Sample: PBMCs. These TCRs come from a man aged 25-45 years in good health and CMV-seropositive.

This sequence joins TRBV9 and TRBJ2-3; D remains unclear. The CDR3 loop spans 14 amino acids. Germline V lookup: CDR1 SGDLS, CDR2 YYNGEE. V was cut by 0 bases and J by 6 bases, with 11 bases left in between. The CDR3 nucleotides read TGTGCCAGCAGCGTAGATGCTATAGCCGATACGCAGTATTTT. Protein: CASSVDAIADTQYF. The full variable domain, completed using reference TRBV9 and TRBJ2-3, is DSGVTQTPKHLITATGQRVTLRCSPRSGDLSVYWYQQSLDQGLQFLIQYYNGEERAKGNILERFSAQQFPDLHSELNLSSLELGDSALYFCASSVDAIADTQYFGPGTRLTVL.

The chain has TRBV5-1 and TRBJ2-2, with 7 bases aligning to TRBD2. The V and J ends lost 0 bases and 1 base, in that order; junction bases with no gene match: 9. The CDR3 spans 18 residues. CDR1 and CDR2 from the germline V gene are SGHRS and YFSETQ. CDR3 residues: CASSLDLPSSGNTGELFF. The CDR3 region has the DNA TGCGCCAGCAGCTTGGATCTTCCGTCTAGCGGGAACACCGGGGAGCTGTTTTTT.

This chain connects TRBV5-1 to TRBJ2-1, with 12 bases matching TRBD2. Germline V lookup: CDR1 SGHRS, CDR2 YFSETQ. The length of the CDR3 is 15 residues. V gave up 1 base and J gave up 9 bases; unmatched junction bases: 5. The CDR3 spells CASSLRLAGVSEQFF. The CDR3 nucleotides read TGCGCCAGCAGCTTGAGACTAGCGGGAGTTAGTGAGCAGTTCTTC.

This clone showed up just a few times. The rearrangement links TRBV6-6 to TRBJ1-4, with D maybe TRBD1 (5 bases). The CDR3 length is 14 residues. V lost 6 bases and J lost 3, with 11 bases in between. CDR1 and CDR2 from the germline V gene are MNHNY and SVGAGI (reference sequence). The CDR3 DNA sequence: TGTGCCAGCAGCTCCAGGGTCGCTAATGAAAAACTGTTTTTT. Its protein product is CASSSRVANEKLFF.

In its sample, this clone was seen once. The chain recombines TRBV5-4 with TRBJ2-5; 7 bases agree with TRBD2. The DNA matches TRBJ2-7 better at its end, which makes the J call doubtful. Germline V gene data show CDR1 as SGHNT and CDR2 as YYREEE (reference sequence). There are 11 residues in the CDR3. The CDR3 sequence: CASSRGSEQYF. In DNA form, the CDR3 reads TGTGCCAGCAGCCGCGGGAGCGAGCAGTACTTC.

The rearrangement uses TRBV5-1 and TRBJ1-4; no clear D gene. The CDR3 length is 15 residues. V lost 0 bases to trimming and J lost 7 bases, with 13 bases between them. In germline, CDR1 is SGHRS, CDR2 YFSETQ. CDR3 nucleotide sequence: TGCGCCAGCAGCTTGGCCGCGGGGTTGGTTGAAAAACTGTTTTTT. It specifies CASSLAAGLVEKLFF.

The gene calls are TRBV30 and TRBJ1-6; D perhaps matches TRBD1 (6 bases). V lost 2 bases to trimming and J lost 0 bases, with 17 bases between them. Germline CDR1 is GTSNPN and CDR2 is SVGIG (reference sequence). The CDR3 is made up of 18 amino acids. The CDR3 DNA reads as TGTGCCTGGAGTATTGTTCTCAGGGGAAGCTCCTATAATTCACCCCTCCACTTT. Translating gives CAWSIVLRGSSYNSPLHF. The variable domain in full, with the rest retrieved from reference TRBV30 and TRBJ1-6, is SQTIHQWPATLVQPVGSPLSLECTVEGTSNPNLYWYRQAAGRGLQLLFYSVGIGQISSEVPQNLSASRPQDRQFILSSKKLLLSDSGFYLCAWSIVLRGSSYNSPLHFGNGTRLTVT.

This chain joins TRBV2 and TRBJ2-6; 8 positions match TRBD2. CDR3 length: 19 amino acids. The germline CDR1 and CDR2 sequences are SNHLY and FYNNEI. Germline trimming cut 7 bases from V and 0 bases from J; bases unmatched to any gene: 14. CDR3 coding DNA: TGTGCCAGCACCTCGGGCGGGGGGCGGTATGGCTCTGGGGCCAACGTCCTGACTTTC. It codes for CASTSGGGRYGSGANVLTF.

The chain carries TRBV5-1 and TRBJ2-2; the match to TRBD1 covers 9 bases. CDR3 length equals 21 residues. Germline CDR1 and CDR2: SGHRS and YFSETQ. J was trimmed by 1 base and V by 4 bases; bases with no gene match: 20. The CDR3 region is CASSPIGDRALHARNTGELFF. CDR3 DNA sequence: TGCGCCAGCAGCCCTATAGGGGACAGGGCCCTCCACGCGAGGAACACCGGGGAGCTGTTTTTT.

V gene TRBV6-1 combines with J gene TRBJ1-4; tentative D call: TRBD1 (6 bases). This CDR3 region has 14 residues. In germline, CDR1 is MNHNS, CDR2 SASEGT. Trimming cost V 7 bases and J 2 bases, with 11 bases left between them. The CDR3 DNA is TGTGCCAGCATGGGGGGGCAGACTAATGAAAAACTGTTTTTT. Its translation is CASMGGQTNEKLFF.

The chain carries TRBV11-2 and TRBJ2-7; D perhaps matches TRBD1 (6 bases). The CDR3 covers 14 residues. V lost 4 bases and J 4 bases, leaving 14 bases between the germline ends. Germline assignment: CDR1 SGHAT and CDR2 FQNNGV. The CDR3 loop reads CASSYLQGKYEQYF. In DNA, the CDR3 is TGTGCCAGCAGCTACCTACAGGGAAAGTACGAGCAGTACTTC.

This sequence joins TRBV5-6 and TRBJ2-5; 9 bases agree with TRBD2. With the DNA end fitting TRBJ2-7 better, the J assignment may be wrong. Germline CDR1 is SGHDT and CDR2 is YYEEEE. CDR3 length equals 14 residues. The DNA for the CDR3 is TGTGCCAGCAGCTTGGTAGCGGGGGCCTACGAGCAGTACTTC. Translating gives CASSLVAGAYEQYF.

The chain uses TRBV4-1 and TRBJ2-7; 11 nucleotides agree with TRBD2. Germline CDR1 and CDR2: MGHRA and YSYEKL. The V segment lost 5 bases and the J segment 3 bases; nucleotides outside the gene matches: 12. The CDR3 sequence is 17 residues long. In nucleotides, the CDR3 is TGCGCCAGCAGCAAAGCCCGGGGACTAGCGGACGTCTACGAGCAGTACTTC. This encodes CASSKARGLADVYEQYF.

The chain links TRBV19 to TRBJ1-1; TRBD1 might be the D (6 bases). Trimming removed 3 bases from V and 3 bases from J, with 20 bases in between. The length of the CDR3 is 17 residues. The germline gives CDR1 LNHDA, CDR2 SQIVND (reference sequence). As DNA, the CDR3 is TGTGCCAGTAGTATCCAGATCGGGGGGGGCTGGTACACTGAAGCTTTCTTT. Its protein product is CASSIQIGGGWYTEAFF. Looking up the rest from reference TRBV19 and TRBJ1-1 gives the full variable domain: DGGITQSPKYLFRKEGQNVTLSCEQNLNHDAMYWYRQDPGQGLRLIYYSQIVNDFQKGDIAEGYSVSREKKESFPLTVTSAQKNPTAFYLCASSIQIGGGWYTEAFFGQGTRLTVV.

The chain employs TRBV10-1 and TRBJ2-1, with 10 bases lining up with TRBD1. J gave up 5 bases and V 8 bases, and 9 bases lay outside the gene matches. Germline V gene data show CDR1 as WNHNN and CDR2 as SYGVQD (reference sequence). This CDR3 has 15 amino acids. The CDR3 spells CASAPTGGMDNEQFF. CDR3 sequence (DNA): TGCGCCAGCGCCCCGACAGGGGGCATGGACAATGAGCAGTTCTTC.

The genes are TRBV2 and TRBJ2-2; 10 bases map to TRBD2. J was trimmed by 5 bases and V by 7 bases; bases with no gene match: 4. Germline CDR1 and CDR2: SNHLY and FYNNEI. CDR3 size: 14 residues. As DNA, the CDR3 is TGTGCCAGCAAAGGGACTAGCGTTACCGGGGAGCTGTTTTTT. It codes for CASKGTSVTGELFF.

The rearrangement joins TRBV10-1 to TRBJ2-7; tentatively, D is TRBD1 (6 bases). The CDR3 totals 16 residues. Trimming removed 0 bases from V and 2 bases from J, with 14 bases in between. Germline CDR1 and CDR2: WNHNN and SYGVQD (reference sequence). CDR3 loop: CASSESKDSDAYEQYF. Written as DNA, the CDR3 is TGCGCCAGCAGTGAGTCGAAGGACAGCGATGCCTACGAGCAGTACTTC.

This clone was detected only a few times. V gene TRBV6-1 combines with J gene TRBJ1-4; perhaps TRBD1 as D (5 bases). The CDR3 is 14 amino acids. V was trimmed by 2 bases and J by 8 bases, leaving 12 bases between them. Germline values: CDR1 MNHNS, CDR2 SASEGT. This CDR3 is CASSENWGLEKLFF. DNA for the CDR3: TGTGCCAGCAGTGAAAATTGGGGACTCGAAAAACTGTTTTTT.

The genes are TRBV19 and TRBJ2-1, with 7 bases that match TRBD2. Per the germline V gene, CDR1 is LNHDA and CDR2 is SQIVND (reference sequence). J gave up 5 bases and V 7 bases, and 17 bases lay outside the gene matches. The CDR3 is 17 amino acids. CDR3 bases: TGTGCCAGTACCCAATCCCGATCTAGCGGTCTAAACAATGAGCAGTTCTTC. Amino acids: CASTQSRSSGLNNEQFF.

In its sample, this clone was seen once. This chain uses TRBV5-4 with TRBJ2-3; possibly TRBD1 for D (6 bases). CDR3 size: 16 residues. The V and J ends lost 2 bases and 4 bases respectively, with 17 bases between them. CDR1 is SGHNT, CDR2 YYREEE, per germline (reference sequence). DNA of the CDR3: TGTGCCAGCAGCTTTGCCAGGGGTGGGGGCGCAGATACGCAGTATTTT. Translation gives CASSFARGGGADTQYF.